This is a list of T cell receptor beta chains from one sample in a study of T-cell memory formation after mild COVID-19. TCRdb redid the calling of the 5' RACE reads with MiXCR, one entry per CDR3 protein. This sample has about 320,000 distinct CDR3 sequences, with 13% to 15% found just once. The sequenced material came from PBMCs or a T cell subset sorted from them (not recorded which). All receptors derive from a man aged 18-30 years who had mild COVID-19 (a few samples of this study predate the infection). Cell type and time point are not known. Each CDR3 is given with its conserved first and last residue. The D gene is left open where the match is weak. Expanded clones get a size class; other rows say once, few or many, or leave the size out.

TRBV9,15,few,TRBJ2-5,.,TGTGCCAGCAGCGTAGGCAATAGCCCCGTAGAGACCCAGTACTTC,CASSVGNSPVETQYF
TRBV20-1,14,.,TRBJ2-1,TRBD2,TGCAGTGCTAGAGGCGGGGGGTCTTACAATGAGCAGTTCTTC,CSARGGGSYNEQFF
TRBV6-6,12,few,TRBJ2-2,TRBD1,TGTGCCACCTCAGGGGGCATGGGGGAGCTGTTTTTT,CATSGGMGELFF
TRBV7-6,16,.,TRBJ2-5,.,TGTGCCAGCAGCTTAGTGTCCGGGACCTTATGGGAGACCCAGTACTTC,CASSLVSGTLWETQYF
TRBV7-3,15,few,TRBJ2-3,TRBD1,TGTGCCAGCAGCACAGGACAGGGGAGGACAGATACGCAGTATTTT,CASSTGQGRTDTQYF
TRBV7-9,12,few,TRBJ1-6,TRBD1,TGTGCCAGCAGCTTAGAAGGGACAGCCCTCCACTTT,CASSLEGTALHF
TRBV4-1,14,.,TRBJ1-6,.,TGCGCCAGCAGCCCCGCAGGGGTTGGTTCACCCCTCCACTTT,CASSPAGVGSPLHF
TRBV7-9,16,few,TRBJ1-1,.,TGTGCCAGCAGCTTAGCTGGAAGGGGGGAGAACACTGAAGCTTTCTTT,CASSLAGRGENTEAFF
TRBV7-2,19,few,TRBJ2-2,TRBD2,TGTGCCAGCAGCTTAGGTCGGCCCCCCGGGACTACGAACACCGGGGAGCTGTTTTTT,CASSLGRPPGTTNTGELFF
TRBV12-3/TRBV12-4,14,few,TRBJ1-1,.,TGTGCCAGCAGTTTGGTCTCCACGAACACTGAAGCTTTCTTT,CASSLVSTNTEAFF
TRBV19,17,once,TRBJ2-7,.,TGTGCCAGTAGTGGCCGGCGCCAGGCAGGGTCCATCTACGAGCAGTACTTC,CASSGRRQAGSIYEQYF
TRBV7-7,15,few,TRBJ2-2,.,TGTGCTAGCAGCTTAAGGCTTACGAACACCGGGGAGCTGTTTTTT,CASSLRLTNTGELFF
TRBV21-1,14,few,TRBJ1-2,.,TGTGCCAGCAGCAAAGAAACTCAGGTTCCTGGCTACACCTTC,CASSKETQVPGYTF
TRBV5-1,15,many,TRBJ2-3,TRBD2,TGCGCCAGCAGCTCGGGGACTAGCCGGGCAGATACGCAGTATTTT,CASSSGTSRADTQYF
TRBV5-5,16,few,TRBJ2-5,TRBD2,TGTGCCAGCAGCTTAACCGGGACTAGCGGTCAAGAGACCCAGTACTTC,CASSLTGTSGQETQYF
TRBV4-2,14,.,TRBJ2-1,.,TGTGCCAGCAGCCAAGATCTCCGGATGAATGAGCAGTTCTTC,CASSQDLRMNEQFF
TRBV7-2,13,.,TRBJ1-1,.,TGTGCCAGCAGCCAAGAACAGTGGGCCGAAGCTTTCTTT,CASSQEQWAEAFF
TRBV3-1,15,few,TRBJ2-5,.,TGTGCCAGCAGCCCAACTAGTTCTCGAAGATTTCCCCAGTACTTC,CASSPTSSRRFPQYF
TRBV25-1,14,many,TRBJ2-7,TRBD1,TGTGCCAGCAGTGTAACGGGACAGGTCTACGAGCAGTACTTC,CASSVTGQVYEQYF
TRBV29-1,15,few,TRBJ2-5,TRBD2,TGCAGCGTGGAAGGAGCGGGGGCTGCAGGAGAGACCCAGTACTTC,CSVEGAGAAGETQYF
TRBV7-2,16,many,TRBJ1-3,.,TGTGCCAGCAGCCCCCGACAGGTTCGCTCTGGAAACACCATATATTTT,CASSPRQVRSGNTIYF
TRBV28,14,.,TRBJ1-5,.,TGTGCCAGCAGTTGGTTACATCCCAATCAGCCCCAGCATTTT,CASSWLHPNQPQHF
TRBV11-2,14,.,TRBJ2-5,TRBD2,TGTGCCAGCAGCGGTGCGGGGGACCAAGAGACCCAGTACTTC,CASSGAGDQETQYF
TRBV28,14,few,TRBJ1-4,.,TGTGCCAGCAGTTTAGGACAGATCAGGGAAAAACTGTTTTTT,CASSLGQIREKLFF
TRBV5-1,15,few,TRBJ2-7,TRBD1,TGCGCCAGCAGTTATCGCCCGGGACAGGCCTACGAGCAGTACTTC,CASSYRPGQAYEQYF
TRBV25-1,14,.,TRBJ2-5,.,TGTGCCAGCAGTGGCTCCGGGGGGCGGGAGACCCAGTACTTC,CASSGSGGRETQYF
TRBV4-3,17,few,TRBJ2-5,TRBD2,TGCGCCAGCAGCCAAGATCCAGGAGCGGGGATTCCCAAGACCCAGTACTTC,CASSQDPGAGIPKTQYF
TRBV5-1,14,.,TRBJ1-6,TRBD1,TGCGCCAGCAGCCCGGGACAGGACAGTTCACCCCTCCACTTT,CASSPGQDSSPLHF
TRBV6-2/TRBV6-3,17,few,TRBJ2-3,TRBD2,TGTGCCAGCAGTAAAATGACGCTAGCGGGGGCCACAGATACGCAGTATTTT,CASSKMTLAGATDTQYF
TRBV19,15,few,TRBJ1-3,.,TGTGCCAGTAGTATACGGGTCCTCTCTGGAAACACCATATATTTT,CASSIRVLSGNTIYF
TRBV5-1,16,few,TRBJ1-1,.,TGCGCCAGCAGCCCCCTCTCTGGCAGGGGCAACACTGAAGCTTTCTTT,CASSPLSGRGNTEAFF
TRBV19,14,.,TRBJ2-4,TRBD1,TGTGCCAGTAGTCCCGACAGGGCGGCGGTCATTCAGTACTTC,CASSPDRAAVIQYF
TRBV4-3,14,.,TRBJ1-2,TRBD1,TGCGCCAGCAGCCAAGACAGGGGGCACTATGGCTACACCTTC,CASSQDRGHYGYTF
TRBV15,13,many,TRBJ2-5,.,TGTGCCACCAGCAGTTTAGGGGGGGAGACCCAGTACTTC,CATSSLGGETQYF
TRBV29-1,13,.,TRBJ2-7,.,TGCAGCGTTGAAAACAGGGAGGGATACGAGCAGTACTTC,CSVENREGYEQYF
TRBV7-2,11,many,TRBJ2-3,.,TGTGCCAGCAGAATCGGGGATACGCAGTATTTT,CASRIGDTQYF
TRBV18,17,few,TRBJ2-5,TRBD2,TGTGCCAGCTCAAGGGGGACTAGCGGGTCCTCAGAAGAGACCCAGTACTTC,CASSRGTSGSSEETQYF
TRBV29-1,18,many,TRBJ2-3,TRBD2,TGCAGCGTTGAAGAATGGACTAGCGGGGGCCGGGCGACAGATACGCAGTATTTT,CSVEEWTSGGRATDTQYF
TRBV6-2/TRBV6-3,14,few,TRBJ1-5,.,TGTGCCAGCAGCCCCAGGGGCGCTTCTCAGCCCCAGCATTTT,CASSPRGASQPQHF
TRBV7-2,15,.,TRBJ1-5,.,TGTGCCAGCAGCTCCCGGGGCTATAGCAATCAGCCCCAGCATTTT,CASSSRGYSNQPQHF
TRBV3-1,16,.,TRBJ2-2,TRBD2,TGTGCCAGCAGCCAGCGACTAGCGGTTTCCACCGGGGAGCTGTTTTTT,CASSQRLAVSTGELFF
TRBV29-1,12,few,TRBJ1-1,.,TGCAGCGTTGATGGCTTGGACAGTGAAGCTTTCTTT,CSVDGLDSEAFF
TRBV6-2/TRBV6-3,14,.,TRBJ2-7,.,TGTGCCAGCAGGGGGGAGAAGGACAGCTACGAGCAGTACTTC,CASRGEKDSYEQYF
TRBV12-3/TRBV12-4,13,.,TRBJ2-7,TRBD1,TGTGCCAGCAGTTTTAACAGGGGCTACGAGCAGTACTTC,CASSFNRGYEQYF
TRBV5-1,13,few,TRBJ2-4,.,TGCGCCAGCAGGGACATAGCCAAAAACATTCAGTACTTC,CASRDIAKNIQYF
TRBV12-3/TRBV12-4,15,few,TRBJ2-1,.,TGTGCCAGCAGTACTGCGGGACATTTGTACAATGAGCAGTTCTTC,CASSTAGHLYNEQFF
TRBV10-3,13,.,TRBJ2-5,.,TGTGCCACAGGGGTCGGGGGGCAAGAGACCCAGTACTTC,CATGVGGQETQYF
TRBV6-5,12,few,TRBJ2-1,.,TGTGCCAGCAGACCCCGGCGCAATGAGCAGTTCTTC,CASRPRRNEQFF
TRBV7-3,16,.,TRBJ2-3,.,TGTGCCAGCAGCCCCCACCCGGGACTGCAAGCAGATACGCAGTATTTT,CASSPHPGLQADTQYF